These 30 T cell receptor beta chains originate from one sample sequenced in a study of CD4+ T cells in melanoma. Repertoires were generated with immunoSEQ multiplex PCR, while TCRdb's copy carries only in-frame clones and drops some. This sample has around 11,000 clones, with about 66% found just once. The sequenced material came from cells from a culture (not recorded whether cultured in vitro). The source is a human donor with melanoma.

This clone is medium-sized in the sample. The CDR3 DNA reads as TGTGCCAGCAGTCCACTAGTCGCCCGGAACACTGAAGCTTTCTTT. This codes for CASSPLVARNTEAFF. The rearrangement joins TRBV27 to TRBJ1-1; D is uncertain. Trimming shortened V by 5 bases and J by 1 base, and 14 bases separated the two germline ends. Germline CDR1 and CDR2: MNHEY and SMNVEV (reference sequence). The CDR3 runs to 15 residues.

The gene calls are TRBV5-4 and TRBJ1-2; 8 positions agree with TRBD1. The CDR3 runs 14 residues. J was trimmed by 6 bases and V by 2 bases; bases with no gene match: 6. Germline CDR1 is SGHNT and CDR2 is YYREEE (reference sequence). The CDR3 reads CASSFDRGQDGYTF. The CDR3 DNA sequence: TGTGCCAGCAGCTTTGACAGGGGTCAGGATGGCTACACCTTC.

V is TRBV6-6 and J is TRBJ1-1; D might be TRBD1 (5 bases). The CDR3 consists of 13 residues. V gave up 2 bases and J gave up 7 bases, with 11 bases separating them. Germline V gene lookup returns CDR1 MNHNY and CDR2 SVGAGI (reference sequence). CDR3 amino acids: CASSYRGGGEAFF. The CDR3 DNA follows: TGTGCCAGCAGTTACCGGGGCGGGGGTGAAGCTTTCTTT.

The chain joins TRBV6-7 to TRBJ1-3; no firm D call. TRBV6-7 is marked as an open reading frame, function uncertain. The CDR3 runs to 14 residues. Trimming took 0 bases from V and 7 from J, leaving 10 bases between them. CDR3 bases: TGTGCCAGCAGTTACTCGAATTTGGGGAACACCATATATTTT. It is translated as CASSYSNLGNTIYF.

This chain connects TRBV21-1 to TRBJ1-3; the table's D call of TRBD1 was not tested on the DNA. TRBV21-1 has pseudogene status. The CDR3 spans 14 residues. The CDR3 here is CASITQGAGNTIYF. The DNA for the CDR3 is TGTGCCAGCATCACACAGGGGGCGGGAAACACCATATATTTT.

The rearrangement uses TRBV2 and TRBJ2-1, with 8 bases matching TRBD1. The V and J ends lost 8 bases and 0 bases, in that order; junction bases with no gene match: 6. CDR3 size: 15 residues. From germline, CDR1 is SNHLY and CDR2 FYNNEI. The CDR3 nucleotides read TGTGCCAGCGATGGACAGGGTGGCTCCTACAATGAGCAGTTCTTC. This gives the protein CASDGQGGSYNEQFF. Combining the CDR3 with reference TRBV2 and TRBJ2-1 gives the whole variable domain EPEVTQTPSHQVTQMGQEVILRCVPISNHLYFYWYRQILGQKVEFLVSFYNNEISEKSEIFDDQFSVERPDGSNFTLKIRSTKLEDSAMYFCASDGQGGSYNEQFFGPGTRLTVL.

This clone was seen a few times. The chain carries TRBV4-1 and TRBJ2-7; D perhaps matches TRBD1 (5 bases). Trimming removed 5 bases from V and 4 bases from J, with 21 bases in between. This CDR3 has 16 residues. Germline CDR1 reads MGHRA; CDR2 reads YSYEKL. CDR3: CASSLSTGNWHYEQYF. The CDR3 nucleotides read TGCGCCAGCAGCTTGAGTACAGGCAACTGGCATTACGAGCAGTACTTC.

V usage is TRBV18 and J usage is TRBJ2-3; D unresolved. The V and J ends lost 5 bases and 1 base respectively, with 16 bases between them. CDR3 length: 16 amino acids. CDR1 KGHSH and CDR2 LQKENI come from the germline V gene. CDR3 nucleotide sequence: TGTGCCAGCTCAATCGGCATTTTTGGTGGCACAGATACGCAGTATTTT. It encodes CASSIGIFGGTDTQYF. Together with reference TRBV18 and TRBJ2-3, the CDR3 gives the full variable domain: NAGVMQNPRHLVRRRGQEARLRCSPMKGHSHVYWYRQLPEEGLKFMVYLQKENIIDESGMPKERFSAEFPKEGPSILRIQQVVRGDSAAYFCASSIGIFGGTDTQYFGPGTRLTVL.

This chain connects TRBV18 to TRBJ2-6; D is unclear. The germline V and J ends were trimmed by 2 bases and 4 bases, with 6 bases remaining between them. CDR1 is KGHSH and CDR2 is LQKENI in the germline V gene. This CDR3 is 14 amino acids long. CDR3 amino acids: CASSPLEGANVLTF. Here the CDR3 DNA reads TGTGCCAGCTCACCATTGGAAGGGGCCAACGTCCTGACTTTC.

The chain employs TRBV6-1 and TRBJ1-3; D unresolved. This CDR3 is 17 amino acids long. Trimming shortened V by 4 bases and J by 0 bases, and 16 bases separated the two germline ends. The V gene's germline CDR1 is MNHNS and CDR2 SASEGT. In DNA form, the CDR3 reads TGTGCCAGCAGTGGGATAAGCATGTCCGGCTCTGGAAACACCATATATTTT. Translated, it gives CASSGISMSGSGNTIYF.

The genes are TRBV11-2 and TRBJ1-2; a possible D gene is TRBD1 (6 bases). Deletions cut 2 bases from V and 4 bases from J, with 14 bases between. The CDR3 sequence is 15 residues long. Germline lookup yields CDR1 SGHAT and CDR2 FQNNGV. CDR3 loop: CASSLTGQGGYGYTF. The CDR3 coding sequence is TGTGCCAGCAGCTTAACGGGGCAAGGGGGCTATGGCTACACCTTC.

The V call is TRBV10-3, the J call TRBJ2-3, with D possibly being TRBD1 (6 bases). The CDR3 is made up of 15 amino acids. CDR1 and CDR2 (germline): ENHRY, SYGVKD. V was cut by 7 bases and J by 2 bases, with 16 bases left in between. CDR3 in amino acids: CAIKDGQGYTDTQYF. The CDR3 DNA reads as TGTGCCATCAAGGATGGGCAGGGGTACACAGATACGCAGTATTTT.

This sequence joins TRBV7-8 and TRBJ1-1; D unclear. The V gene's germline CDR1 is SGHVS and CDR2 FQNEAQ. Between the trimmed V and J ends, which lost 3 bases and 4 bases, there was a span of 18 bases. The CDR3 loop spans 16 amino acids. DNA for the CDR3: TGTGCCAGCAGCTTTCGGTCGGGAAGAGGTGGCACTGAAGCTTTCTTT. It yields the protein CASSFRSGRGGTEAFF.

V usage is TRBV7-6 and J usage is TRBJ2-3, with 11 bases that match TRBD2. V was pared by 5 bases and J by 3 bases, with 7 bases of the junction left unmatched. There are 16 residues in the CDR3. Per the germline V gene, CDR1 is SGHVS and CDR2 is FNYEAQ. As DNA, the CDR3 is TGTGCCAGCAGCCACCGGCTAGCGGGGGGTACAGATACGCAGTATTTT. Protein product: CASSHRLAGGTDTQYF. The complete variable domain, with remaining parts taken from reference TRBV7-6 and TRBJ2-3, reads GAGVSQSPRYKVTKRGQDVALRCDPISGHVSLYWYRQALGQGPEFLTYFNYEAQQDKSGLPNDRFSAERPEGSISTLTIQRTEQRDSAMYRCASSHRLAGGTDTQYFGPGTRLTVL.

This sequence joins TRBV7-8 and TRBJ1-1; 10 positions agree with TRBD1. V dropped 1 base and J dropped 0; count of bases not matched to a gene: 8. Germline V gene sequence: CDR1 SGHVS, CDR2 FQNEAQ. The CDR3 covers 18 residues. The CDR3: CASSLGRSDRGLNTEAFF. Here the CDR3 DNA reads TGTGCCAGCAGCTTAGGCCGATCAGACAGGGGGCTGAACACTGAAGCTTTCTTT.

This clone came up a few times. CDR3 DNA sequence: TGTGCCAGCAGCTTGGGAGACAGGCTAGGCACTGAAGCTTTCTTT. This codes for CASSLGDRLGTEAFF. The chain links TRBV5-4 to TRBJ1-1; TRBD1 might be the D (6 bases). There are 15 residues in the CDR3. Germline lookup yields CDR1 SGHNT and CDR2 YYREEE (reference sequence). V lost 0 bases to trimming and J lost 4 bases, with 13 bases between them.

This clone was picked up a small number of times. This chain joins TRBV7-8 and TRBJ1-2; D unclear. The CDR3 totals 17 residues. V shed 4 bases and J shed 0 bases, with 18 bases lying between them. The germline gives CDR1 SGHVS, CDR2 FQNEAQ. The CDR3 DNA is TGTGCCAGCAGCTCTCGGTCTGCGGGCCCCACTAACTATGGCTACACCTTC. Translating gives CASSSRSAGPTNYGYTF. Filled out from reference TRBV7-8 and TRBJ1-2, the complete variable domain reads GAGVSQSPRYKVAKRGQDVALRCDPISGHVSLFWYQQALGQGPEFLTYFQNEAQLDKSGLPSDRFFAERPEGSVSTLKIQRTQQEDSAVYLCASSSRSAGPTNYGYTFGSGTRLTVV.

The chain recombines TRBV6-1 with TRBJ1-1; maybe TRBD1 (6 bases). The ends were cut back, 11 bases at V and 4 bases at J, with 17 bases in the middle. The CDR3 runs 13 residues. CDR1 is MNHNS and CDR2 is SASEGT in the germline V gene. CDR3 nucleotide sequence: TGTGCCGCCGCCACAGGGATTGCCACTGAAGCTTTCTTT. Its protein is CAAATGIATEAFF.

This clone has only one observation. The chain is built from TRBV5-1 and TRBJ2-2; TRBD1 aligns across 12 bases. V shed 4 bases, J shed 3 bases, and the junction held 10 bases outside the gene matches. The CDR3 totals 18 residues. Germline CDR1 is SGHRS and CDR2 is YFSETQ. The CDR3 nucleotides are TGCGCCAGCAGCCGGGGGACAGGGGGCAACAGATACACCGGGGAGCTGTTTTTT. This codes for CASSRGTGGNRYTGELFF. The full variable domain, in which reference TRBV5-1 and TRBJ2-2 provide the parts outside the CDR3, is KAGVTQTPRYLIKTRGQQVTLSCSPISGHRSVSWYQQTPGQGLQFLFEYFSETQRNKGNFPGRFSGRQFSNSRSEMNVSTLELGDSALYLCASSRGTGGNRYTGELFFGEGSRLTVL.

The genes are TRBV5-1 and TRBJ1-1, with 7 nucleotides matching TRBD1. The CDR3 loop spans 15 amino acids. Germline lookup yields CDR1 SGHRS and CDR2 YFSETQ. After removal of 4 bases from V and 2 bases from J, the junction contained 8 bases not matched to a gene. In DNA form, the CDR3 reads TGCGCCAGCAGCCTAACGACAGGGCCCAACACTGAAGCTTTCTTT. Translating it yields CASSLTTGPNTEAFF.

This clone was detected a few times. The gene calls are TRBV4-2 and TRBJ1-1; TRBD1 is a possible D gene (5 bases). The CDR3 covers 15 residues. V was pared by 1 base and J by 1 base, with 10 bases between. The V gene's germline CDR1 is LGHNA and CDR2 YNFKEQ. DNA for the CDR3: TGTGCCAGCAGCCAAGGGGGGGGATGGAACACTGAAGCTTTCTTT. It is translated as CASSQGGGWNTEAFF.

The DNA of the CDR3 is TGTGCCAGCAGCTTAAGTGGGGCCCCTAACTATGGCTACACCTTC. Translating it yields CASSLSGAPNYGYTF. The gene calls are TRBV7-8 and TRBJ1-2; D perhaps matches TRBD1 (5 bases). V lost 2 bases and J lost 0, with 10 bases in between. The CDR3 sequence is 15 residues long. CDR1 and CDR2 (germline): SGHVS, FQNEAQ.

The chain employs TRBV18 and TRBJ1-1; possible D gene TRBD1, 5 bases. CDR3 length equals 14 residues. V was pared by 5 bases and J by 3 bases, with 13 bases between. Germline CDR1 reads KGHSH; CDR2 reads LQKENI. The chain's CDR3 is CASSYTGRDTEAFF. In DNA form, the CDR3 reads TGTGCCAGCTCATACACAGGACGGGACACTGAAGCTTTCTTT.

The genes are TRBV5-1 and TRBJ1-2, with D possibly being TRBD1 (5 bases). Trimming cost V 0 bases and J 4 bases, with 13 bases left between them. The CDR3 has 15 amino acids. Per the germline V gene, CDR1 is SGHRS and CDR2 is YFSETQ. The CDR3 sequence: CASSLDPGRGYGYTF. CDR3 nucleotides: TGCGCCAGCAGCTTGGATCCGGGGCGCGGCTATGGCTACACCTTC. Complete variable domain (other parts from reference TRBV5-1 and TRBJ1-2): KAGVTQTPRYLIKTRGQQVTLSCSPISGHRSVSWYQQTPGQGLQFLFEYFSETQRNKGNFPGRFSGRQFSNSRSEMNVSTLELGDSALYLCASSLDPGRGYGYTFGSGTRLTVV.

The genes are TRBV30 and TRBJ1-2; the D is unclear. V gave up 2 bases and J gave up 4 bases, with 5 bases separating them. CDR1 and CDR2 (germline): GTSNPN, SVGIG (reference sequence). The CDR3 runs to 11 residues. This CDR3 is CAWSYTYGYTF. CDR3 bases: TGTGCCTGGAGTTACACCTATGGCTACACCTTC.

This clone was observed a handful of times. Within the sample, other DNA sequences also encode this same CDR3. The rearrangement links TRBV7-3 to TRBJ1-1, with 9 bases that match TRBD1. From germline, CDR1 is SGHTA and CDR2 FQGTGA. The CDR3 extends over 15 amino acids. The V gene end was trimmed by 0 bases and the J gene end by 5 bases; junction bases not matched to a gene: 4. CDR3 protein: CASSLTGQGLTEAFF. In DNA form, the CDR3 reads TGTGCCAGCAGCTTAACTGGACAGGGGTTGACTGAAGCTTTCTTT.

The CDR3 loop reads CASSRQDYTEAFF. DNA for the CDR3: TGTGCCAGCAGTCGCCAAGATTACACTGAAGCTTTCTTT. The chain joins TRBV6-1 to TRBJ1-1; D is ambiguous. V gave up 5 bases and J gave up 3 bases, with 10 bases separating them. Germline lookup yields CDR1 MNHNS and CDR2 SASEGT. There are 13 residues in the CDR3.

This clone appeared once. The chain couples TRBV6-1 to TRBJ2-7; 10 bases match TRBD1. With 4 bases clipped from V and 7 bases from J, the junction kept 10 bases outside the gene matches. CDR1 and CDR2 from the germline V gene are MNHNS and SASEGT. The CDR3 has 15 amino acids. CDR3: CASSVTGQGEGEQYF. CDR3 DNA sequence: TGTGCCAGCAGTGTAACAGGACAGGGGGAGGGGGAGCAGTACTTC.

This chain uses TRBV29-1 with TRBJ1-1; maybe TRBD1 (5 bases). Trimming shortened V by 4 bases and J by 4 bases, and 13 bases separated the two germline ends. Germline V gene data show CDR1 as SQVTM and CDR2 as ANQGSEA. There are 13 residues in the CDR3. This CDR3 is CSVVARGGTEAFF. In nucleotides, the CDR3 is TGCAGCGTTGTAGCTCGGGGGGGCACTGAAGCTTTCTTT.

The J gene is TRBJ2-5, the V gene TRBV29-1, with D maybe TRBD2 (6 bases). Deletions cut 3 bases from V and 4 bases from J, with 12 bases between. CDR3 length: 13 amino acids. Germline assignment: CDR1 SQVTM and CDR2 ANQGSEA. The chain's CDR3 is CSVEVGGGETQYF. The CDR3 nucleotides are TGCAGCGTTGAGGTGGGAGGTGGAGAGACCCAGTACTTC.